This entry features one T cell receptor (beta chain) sequence. Antigen unknown. The germline V and J ends were trimmed by 7 bases and 5 bases, with 7 bases remaining between them. Germline CDR1 and CDR2: MNHEY and SVGAGI. There are 11 residues in the CDR3. The sample originates from a study of shared clonotypes between healthy human individuals. General study points: Generation of non-shared clonotypes was less probable than generation of clonotypes shared by all four donors. The study found about 5% of naive CD4 clonotypes shared across a handful of donors.

Under the authors' procedure: Sequence data from immunoSEQ were junction-only and lacked quality scores; consequently, filtering differed. Measured with immunoSEQ multiplex PCR; TCRdb has only the in-frame clones, and not every one. For V, J and clone size, that table is used; D and trimming come from the DNA. In the table there are a few million clones, roughly 90% of which are singletons. The receptor's source is a man between 18 and 29 years old in good health. Some clones in this sample may be carry-over from other donors' samples. Material: naive CD4+ T cells from PBMCs. The subset is: CD45RA+ positively selected. The rearrangement links TRBV6-5 to TRBJ2-3, with D uncertain. Here the CDR3 DNA reads TGTGCCAGCACCGCCGGAGATACGCAGTATTTT. It translates to CASTAGDTQYF.